These 23 T cell receptor beta chains share one sample of origin, sequenced in a study of CD8 T cells in Susac syndrome. With random hexamers, reverse transcription was performed on about 0.5 to 1 ug of RNA. TCRdb reprocessed the immunoSEQ multiplex PCR reads with MiXCR, giving one entry per CDR3 protein. The top ten hold approximately 0.2% of the sample, which has approximately 300,000 distinct CDR3 sequences, approximately 85% seen once. The sequenced sample consisted of CD8+ T cells from PBMCs. Receptors were obtained from a human donor with multiple sclerosis.

This clonotype was observed a single time. J is TRBJ2-3 and V is TRBV29-1; TRBD1 matches 7 bases. Germline V gene data show CDR1 as SQVTM and CDR2 as ANQGSEA. This CDR3 spans 14 amino acids. V dropped 6 bases and J dropped 5; count of bases not matched to a gene: 11. CDR3 bases: TGCAGCGTCCGAGGGGGCGTACGAGGAGATACGCAGTATTTT. It translates to CSVRGGVRGDTQYF.

The rearrangement joins TRBV7-3 to TRBJ1-2; a possible D gene is TRBD1 (5 bases). There are 16 residues in the CDR3. Germline loops: CDR1 SGHTA, CDR2 FQGTGA. The V end was cut by 1 base, the J end by 8 bases, with 20 bases between. The CDR3 region has the DNA TGTGCCAGCAGCTTAATACGGGGCCGGCAACAGCGGGGCTACACCTTC. Encoded protein: CASSLIRGRQQRGYTF.

The J gene is TRBJ2-1, the V gene TRBV9; 9 bases are shared with TRBD2. Germline CDR1 reads SGDLS; CDR2 reads YYNGEE. With V trimmed by 0 bases and J by 6 bases, 4 bases remained unmatched. This CDR3 has 15 amino acids. Here the CDR3 reads CASSVVGTSFNEQFF. Here the CDR3 DNA reads TGTGCCAGCAGCGTAGTTGGGACTAGCTTCAATGAGCAGTTCTTC.

The chain links TRBV19 to TRBJ2-7; 10 bases match TRBD2. After removal of 8 bases from V and 3 bases from J, the junction contained 4 bases not matched to a gene. The V gene's germline CDR1 is LNHDA and CDR2 SQIVND (reference sequence). The CDR3 contains 13 residues. The CDR3 DNA is TGTGCCAGTTCTAGCGGGAGTATCTACGAGCAGTACTTC. This encodes CASSSGSIYEQYF. The full variable domain, in which reference TRBV19 and TRBJ2-7 provide the parts outside the CDR3, is DGGITQSPKYLFRKEGQNVTLSCEQNLNHDAMYWYRQDPGQGLRLIYYSQIVNDFQKGDIAEGYSVSREKKESFPLTVTSAQKNPTAFYLCASSSGSIYEQYFGPGTRLTVT.

J is TRBJ2-7 and V is TRBV20-1; D not certain. In germline, CDR1 is DFQATT, CDR2 SNEGSKA (reference sequence). The length of the CDR3 is 14 residues. Trimming left V 6 bases short and J 0 bases short, with 15 bases between. The CDR3 sequence is CSAQPRSNSYEQYF. The CDR3 DNA follows: TGCAGTGCACAACCGAGGTCCAACTCCTACGAGCAGTACTTC.

The chain is built from TRBV27 and TRBJ2-3; D is undetermined. CDR3 length: 13 residues. Trimming took 3 bases from V and 4 from J, leaving 8 bases between them. The germline V gene has CDR1 MNHEY and CDR2 SMNVEV (reference sequence). The CDR3 DNA follows: TGTGCCAGCAGTTTCGGTCCCCCAGATACGCAGTATTTT. This sequence encodes CASSFGPPDTQYF.

The chain uses TRBV29-1 and TRBJ1-1, with D maybe TRBD1 (5 bases). V was cut by 4 bases and J by 1 base, with 7 bases left in between. Looked up from germline, CDR1 is SQVTM and CDR2 is ANQGSEA. CDR3 length: 12 residues. CDR3 in amino acids: CSVARENTEAFF. Here the CDR3 DNA reads TGCAGCGTTGCCAGGGAGAACACTGAAGCTTTCTTT.

The chain is built from TRBV7-9 and TRBJ1-1, with no clear D. Germline values: CDR1 SEHNR, CDR2 FQNEAQ (reference sequence). Trimming cost V 0 bases and J 1 base, with 9 bases left between them. The CDR3 loop spans 15 amino acids. The DNA for the CDR3 is TGTGCCAGCAGCTTAGCGGTGGGCGGGAACACTGAAGCTTTCTTT. Its translation: CASSLAVGGNTEAFF. Combining the CDR3 with reference TRBV7-9 and TRBJ1-1 gives the whole variable domain DTGVSQNPRHKITKRGQNVTFRCDPISEHNRLYWYRQTLGQGPEFLTYFQNEAQLEKSRLLSDRFSAERPKGSFSTLEIQRTEQGDSAMYLCASSLAVGGNTEAFFGQGTRLTVV.

This chain links TRBV4-3 with TRBJ2-2; D perhaps matches TRBD2 (5 bases). Germline V lookup: CDR1 LGHNA, CDR2 YSLEER. The CDR3 covers 14 residues. The ends were cut back, 3 bases at V and 5 bases at J, with 10 bases in the middle. DNA of the CDR3: TGCGCCAGCAGCCACCCGGGGTGGACCGGGGAGCTGTTTTTT. This translates into CASSHPGWTGELFF.

V is TRBV7-6 and J is TRBJ2-3; D perhaps matches TRBD2 (5 bases). Trimming took off 1 base at V and 2 bases at J, with 10 bases between the two ends. The CDR3 sequence is 15 residues long. The germline gives CDR1 SGHVS, CDR2 FNYEAQ. The CDR3 sequence is CASSLGESFTDTQYF. CDR3 sequence (DNA): TGTGCCAGCAGCTTAGGGGAGAGCTTCACAGATACGCAGTATTTT. Together with reference TRBV7-6 and TRBJ2-3, the CDR3 gives the full variable domain: GAGVSQSPRYKVTKRGQDVALRCDPISGHVSLYWYRQALGQGPEFLTYFNYEAQQDKSGLPNDRFSAERPEGSISTLTIQRTEQRDSAMYRCASSLGESFTDTQYFGPGTRLTVL.

The CDR3 region is CASSPTGTTTDTQYF. The DNA for the CDR3 is TGTGCCAGCAGCCCTACCGGGACCACCACAGATACGCAGTATTTT. This sequence joins TRBV7-9 and TRBJ2-3; possibly TRBD1 or TRBD2 for D (5 bases each). The CDR3 is 15 residues long. CDR1 SEHNR and CDR2 FQNEAQ come from the germline V gene (reference sequence). The ends were cut back, 5 bases at V and 2 bases at J, with 14 bases in the middle.

The chain couples TRBV28 to TRBJ2-7; 7 bases agree with TRBD2. This CDR3 has 15 residues. CDR1 is MDHEN, CDR2 SYDVKM, per germline. V lost 4 bases and J lost 1; bases outside the gene matches: 7. For the CDR3, the DNA is TGTGCCAGCAGTTACGGCGGGAGCCTTTCCTACGAGCAGTACTTC. Translated, it gives CASSYGGSLSYEQYF.

This clonotype has only a few counts. This chain uses TRBV6-2 or TRBV6-3 with TRBJ2-7; D gene uncertain. Germline CDR1 and CDR2: MNHEY and SVGEGT. There are 12 residues in the CDR3. V gave up 0 bases and J gave up 5 bases, with 5 bases separating them. As DNA, the CDR3 is TGTGCCAGCAGTTACTCGGCTAACGAGCAGTACTTC. This gives the protein CASSYSANEQYF.

The V gene is TRBV27, the J gene TRBJ2-2; a possible D gene is TRBD2 (5 bases). The CDR3 is 14 residues long. Deletions cut 5 bases from V and 3 bases from J, with 10 bases between. Germline CDR1 and CDR2: MNHEY and SMNVEV (reference sequence). This CDR3 reads CASSDYLDTGELFF. In nucleotides, the CDR3 is TGTGCCAGCAGTGACTACTTAGACACCGGGGAGCTGTTTTTT.

This sequence joins TRBV6-5 and TRBJ2-3; TRBD1 is a possible D gene (5 bases). The CDR3 is 13 amino acids. In germline, CDR1 is MNHEY, CDR2 SVGAGI. V was cut by 0 bases and J by 4 bases, with 5 bases left in between. CDR3 sequence reads: CASSYSTADTQYF. The CDR3 DNA reads TGTGCCAGCAGTTACTCGACAGCAGATACGCAGTATTTT.

This clonotype showed up just once. A read error may produce the germline difference seen at one junction end. V and J are TRBV4-3 and TRBJ2-5; the D call may be TRBD1 or TRBD2 (5 bases each). The CDR3 length is 15 residues. CDR1 and CDR2 (germline): LGHNA, YSLEER. As DNA, the CDR3 is TGCGCCTGCAGCCATGATGACAGCGGCCAAGAGACCCAGTACTTC. This sequence encodes CACSHDDSGQETQYF.

The chain links TRBV25-1 to TRBJ2-1; D gene ambiguous. The germline V gene encodes CDR1 MGHDK and CDR2 SYGVNS. This CDR3 comprises 12 residues. Trimming shortened V by 2 bases and J by 9 bases, and 8 bases separated the two germline ends. CDR3 region: CASSEGIREQFF. DNA for the CDR3: TGTGCCAGCAGTGAAGGGATTCGTGAGCAGTTCTTC. The complete variable domain, with remaining parts taken from reference TRBV25-1 and TRBJ2-1, reads EADIYQTPRYLVIGTGKKITLECSQTMGHDKMYWYQQDPGMELHLIHYSYGVNSTEKGDLSSESTVSRIRTEHFPLTLESARPSHTSQYLCASSEGIREQFFGPGTRLTVL.

This chain uses TRBV20-1 with TRBJ1-5, with TRBD1 identical over 7 bases. This CDR3 is 16 amino acids long. Germline CDR1 DFQATT, CDR2 SNEGSKA (reference sequence). The ends lost 1 base at V and 0 bases at J; junction bases unmatched: 6. CDR3 region: CSARGQGKYSNQPQHF. DNA of the CDR3: TGCAGTGCTAGAGGACAGGGAAAATATAGCAATCAGCCCCAGCATTTT.

The V and J genes are TRBV6-2 or TRBV6-3 and TRBJ1-5, with D unclear. Trimming took 0 bases from V and 2 from J, leaving 8 bases between them. From germline, CDR1 is MNHEY and CDR2 SVGEGT. The CDR3 totals 15 residues. The CDR3 sequence is CASSYSGWGNQPQHF. CDR3 DNA: TGTGCCAGCAGTTACTCAGGGTGGGGCAATCAGCCCCAGCATTTT.

The chain carries TRBV19 and TRBJ2-3; TRBD2 is a possible D gene (6 bases). Looked up from germline, CDR1 is LNHDA and CDR2 is SQIVND (reference sequence). The V end was cut by 10 bases, the J end by 1 base, with 15 bases between. The CDR3 extends over 14 amino acids. CDR3 protein: CATAGGTGTDTQYF. The CDR3 DNA sequence: TGTGCCACCGCTGGAGGGACTGGCACAGATACGCAGTATTTT. Full variable domain (remainder filled in from reference TRBV19 and TRBJ2-3): DGGITQSPKYLFRKEGQNVTLSCEQNLNHDAMYWYRQDPGQGLRLIYYSQIVNDFQKGDIAEGYSVSREKKESFPLTVTSAQKNPTAFYLCATAGGTGTDTQYFGPGTRLTVL.

The CDR3 spells CAISPIAGVGDTQYF. CDR3 nucleotides: TGTGCCATCAGCCCGATAGCGGGAGTAGGAGATACGCAGTATTTT. The chain links TRBV10-3 to TRBJ2-3; 9 bases align to TRBD2. Germline CDR1 reads ENHRY; CDR2 reads SYGVKD. The CDR3 consists of 15 residues. Trimming took 6 bases from V and 5 from J; bases not matched to a gene: 9.

The V call is TRBV11-2, the J call TRBJ2-7; tentatively, D is TRBD2 (6 bases). Germline V gene data show CDR1 as SGHAT and CDR2 as FQNNGV. Between the trimmed V and J ends, which lost 0 bases and 0 bases, there was a span of 9 bases. The CDR3 loop spans 15 amino acids. CDR3 coding DNA: TGTGCCAGCAGCTTAGATCCTAGCGCCTCCTACGAGCAGTACTTC. Protein sequence: CASSLDPSASYEQYF. Full variable domain (outside the CDR3, taken from reference TRBV11-2 and TRBJ2-7): EAGVAQSPRYKIIEKRQSVAFWCNPISGHATLYWYQQILGQGPKLLIQFQNNGVVDDSQLPKDRFSAERLKGVDSTLKIQPAKLEDSAVYLCASSLDPSASYEQYFGPGTRLTVT.

This clonotype was seen only once. This chain uses TRBV19 with TRBJ1-5, with TRBD1 identical over 8 bases. CDR1 and CDR2 (germline): LNHDA, SQIVND (reference sequence). With V trimmed by 6 bases and J by 6 bases, 7 bases remained unmatched. This CDR3 comprises 14 residues. CDR3 region: CASRPTGDVQPQHF. CDR3 DNA sequence: TGTGCCAGTAGGCCGACAGGGGATGTTCAGCCCCAGCATTTT. Full variable domain (remainder filled in from reference TRBV19 and TRBJ1-5): DGGITQSPKYLFRKEGQNVTLSCEQNLNHDAMYWYRQDPGQGLRLIYYSQIVNDFQKGDIAEGYSVSREKKESFPLTVTSAQKNPTAFYLCASRPTGDVQPQHFGDGTRLSIL.